This TCR beta chain emerged from a study of blood T cell repertoires in COVID-19. Turning to the study itself: Sample material is recorded as cDNA or gDNA derived from T cells, B-cell-depleted T cells, or PBMCs.

Sequencing was performed with immunoSEQ multiplex PCR; in TCRdb, only in-frame clones are kept and a portion is missing. The profile shows roughly 410,000 clones, more than 70% of them singletons. Seattle patients were enrolled during active infection and followed longitudinally. CDR1 SGDLS and CDR2 YYNGEE come from the germline V gene. With V trimmed by 3 bases and J by 1 base, 11 bases remained unmatched. The CDR3 runs to 17 residues. This receptor was taken from a woman in her sixties or seventies with COVID-19, enrolled during active disease. The chain has TRBV9 and TRBJ1-1; TRBD1 matches at 8 bases. Sequencing input: peripheral blood. The CDR3 DNA is TGTGCCAGCAGCGAGCCCCTTTTGGACAGGGCGAACACTGAAGCTTTCTTT. As protein: CASSEPLLDRANTEAFF.